These 2 T cell receptor beta chains share one sample of origin, sequenced in a study of control samples from healthy donors and cancer patients. Clones were read by immunoSEQ multiplex PCR, and TCRdb kept only the in-frame ones, dropping some. The data contain more than 85,000 clones, just over 90% of them seen just once; the ten biggest clones take up 2% to 3%. The sample taken for sequencing was blood. These receptors were obtained from a young woman in good health.

This rearrangement joins TRBV6-5 to TRBJ1-1, with TRBD1 as a possible D gene (6 bases). Germline V gene data show CDR1 as MNHEY and CDR2 as SVGAGI. V was pared by 8 bases and J by 2 bases, with 18 bases between. The CDR3 is 15 residues long. The CDR3 sequence: CASGDIRPRNTEAFF. CDR3 bases: TGTGCCAGCGGGGACATCCGCCCCCGAAACACTGAAGCTTTCTTT.

The rearrangement uses TRBV27 and TRBJ1-3; 7 bases agree with TRBD1. With 1 base clipped from V and 0 bases from J, the junction kept 9 bases outside the gene matches. The CDR3 runs to 18 residues. The V gene's germline CDR1 is MNHEY and CDR2 SMNVEV (reference sequence). CDR3 coding DNA: TGTGCCAGCAGTTTATACCACCCACAGGGGATCTCTGGAAACACCATATATTTT. Its protein product is CASSLYHPQGISGNTIYF.